Given below is one TCR beta chain in context. Antigen unknown. Deletions cut 7 bases from V and 2 bases from J, with 12 bases between. Germline CDR1 SGHDT, CDR2 YYEEEE. This CDR3 has 14 residues. These data are taken from a study of shared clonotypes between healthy human individuals. Each subset's genomic DNA was shared equally among a number of immunoSEQ plates. Produced via immunoSEQ multiplex PCR; TCRdb's table is partial and in-frame only. The data show roughly 2 million clones, more than 90% seen once. The study, taken as a whole, reports: The sharing of roughly 5% of naive CD4 clonotypes was seen across a handful of donors. Investigators collected only blood, and repertoires in tissues likely differ. Naive subsets tended to show greater estimated richness than memory subsets.

What was sequenced was naive CD4+ T cells sorted from blood. Documented subset: CD45RA+ positively selected. The chain carries TRBV5-6 and TRBJ2-2; TRBD1 or TRBD2 may be the D gene (5 bases each). The TCR comes from a man aged 18 to 29 in good health. CDR3 sequence reads: CASSGRANTGELFF. As DNA, the CDR3 is TGTGCCAGCTCGGGACGGGCAAACACCGGGGAGCTGTTTTTT. The variable domain in full, completed from reference TRBV5-6 and TRBJ2-2, reads DAGVTQSPTHLIKTRGQQVTLRCSPKSGHDTVSWYQQALGQGPQFIFQYYEEEERQRGNFPDRFSGHQFPNYSSELNVNALLLGDSALYLCASSGRANTGELFFGEGSRLTVL.